Each of the 14 T cell receptor beta chains below was sequenced from the same sample in a study of chemoradiotherapy in HPV16-positive cancers. Profiled with immunoSEQ multiplex PCR; TCRdb holds only in-frame clones, not every one. The top ten clones hold around 15% of a sample with fewer than 10,000 clones, 87% of them seen once. Sequenced here: blood, sampled from a patient who underwent chemoradiotherapy. The receptors originated from a human donor with HPV-associated anogenital cancer.

J is TRBJ2-3 and V is TRBV7-2; 14 positions match TRBD2. The junction had 8 bases not matched to a gene; V was cut back by 6 bases and J by 6 bases. The CDR3 length is 16 residues. CDR1 and CDR2 from the germline V gene are SGHTA and FQGNSA. The CDR3 region is CASSSGLAGVADTQYF. CDR3 coding DNA: TGTGCCAGCAGTTCGGGACTAGCGGGGGTAGCGGATACGCAGTATTTT.

The V and J genes are TRBV19 and TRBJ1-1, with D possibly matching TRBD1 (6 bases). The CDR3 extends over 14 amino acids. Trimming removed 3 bases from V and 3 bases from J, with 11 bases in between. The V gene's germline CDR1 is LNHDA and CDR2 SQIVND (reference sequence). In DNA, the CDR3 is TGTGCCAGTAGTATCTGGGGGCTCGACACTGAAGCTTTCTTT. It yields the protein CASSIWGLDTEAFF.

The J gene is TRBJ1-4, the V gene TRBV11-2, with no clear D. This CDR3 has 13 residues. V was trimmed by 5 bases and J by 7 bases, leaving 11 bases between them. Looked up from germline, CDR1 is SGHAT and CDR2 is FQNNGV. In nucleotides, the CDR3 is TGTGCCAGCAGCCCAAGACCGGGTGAAAAACTGTTTTTT. Amino acid sequence: CASSPRPGEKLFF.

This clone was seen once. DNA of the CDR3: TGTGCCAGCAGTGATTCCAGGGGGCACCCCACTGAAGCTTTCTTT. Protein: CASSDSRGHPTEAFF. The chain recombines TRBV6-1 with TRBJ1-1, with 8 nucleotides matching TRBD1. The germline CDR1 and CDR2 sequences are MNHNS and SASEGT. The V gene end was trimmed by 3 bases and the J gene end by 4 bases; junction bases not matched to a gene: 7. CDR3 length: 15 residues.

This clone was observed a handful of times. V gene TRBV6-5 combines with J gene TRBJ2-7; 8 positions match TRBD1. V dropped 9 bases and J dropped 0; count of bases not matched to a gene: 7. The germline V gene encodes CDR1 MNHEY and CDR2 SVGAGI. The CDR3 runs to 14 residues. CDR3 amino acids: CARRGTGASYEQYV. The CDR3 coding sequence is TGTGCCAGAAGGGGGACAGGAGCCTCCTACGAGCAGTACGTC.

The gene calls are TRBV5-4 and TRBJ2-3; 12 bases line up with TRBD2. The germline V gene has CDR1 SGHNT and CDR2 YYREEE (reference sequence). The CDR3 extends over 16 amino acids. V shed 5 bases, J shed 0 bases, and the junction held 4 bases outside the gene matches. The CDR3: CASSSGLAGSTDTQYF. CDR3 DNA sequence: TGTGCCAGCAGTTCCGGACTAGCGGGGAGCACAGATACGCAGTATTTT.

The chain has TRBV27 and TRBJ1-1; no clear D. Trimming took off 3 bases at V and 1 base at J, with 9 bases between the two ends. Germline V lookup: CDR1 MNHEY, CDR2 SMNVEV (reference sequence). The CDR3 has 14 amino acids. The DNA of the CDR3 is TGTGCCAGCAGTTTCGCGGGTTGGAACACTGAAGCTTTCTTT. Translating gives CASSFAGWNTEAFF.

The chain carries TRBV5-1 and TRBJ2-1, with a possible D match to TRBD2 (6 bases). CDR1 is SGHRS and CDR2 is YFSETQ in the germline V gene. Trimming shortened V by 4 bases and J by 5 bases, and 13 bases separated the two germline ends. The CDR3 covers 14 residues. CDR3 sequence (DNA): TGCGCCAGCAGCACCACCGGGGGACACAATGAGCAGTTCTTC. It is translated as CASSTTGGHNEQFF. Full variable domain (remainder filled in from reference TRBV5-1 and TRBJ2-1): KAGVTQTPRYLIKTRGQQVTLSCSPISGHRSVSWYQQTPGQGLQFLFEYFSETQRNKGNFPGRFSGRQFSNSRSEMNVSTLELGDSALYLCASSTTGGHNEQFFGPGTRLTVL.

The V and J genes are TRBV2 and TRBJ2-7, with D unresolved. Between the trimmed V and J ends, which lost 4 bases and 7 bases, there was a span of 17 bases. In germline, CDR1 is SNHLY, CDR2 FYNNEI. The CDR3 is 14 amino acids. CDR3 protein: CASSVVRLTDEQYF. CDR3 in DNA: TGTGCCAGCAGTGTAGTCAGGCTCACGGATGAGCAGTACTTC. Based on the CDR3 plus reference TRBV2 and TRBJ2-7, the full variable domain is EPEVTQTPSHQVTQMGQEVILRCVPISNHLYFYWYRQILGQKVEFLVSFYNNEISEKSEIFDDQFSVERPDGSNFTLKIRSTKLEDSAMYFCASSVVRLTDEQYFGPGTRLTVT.

The chain combines TRBV5-6 with TRBJ2-7; D not certain. In germline, CDR1 is SGHDT, CDR2 YYEEEE. This CDR3 has 14 amino acids. V was cut by 2 bases and J by 8 bases, with 17 bases left in between. CDR3 in amino acids: CASSFRSRAYKQYF. The CDR3 nucleotides read TGTGCCAGCAGCTTTAGATCTCGAGCGTACAAGCAGTACTTC.

The chain carries TRBV30 and TRBJ1-1, with TRBD1 matching over 7 bases. The J segment lost 2 bases and the V segment lost 0 bases, leaving 6 bases of the junction unmatched. The germline V gene encodes CDR1 GTSNPN and CDR2 SVGIG (reference sequence). The CDR3 contains 15 residues. This CDR3 is CAWSVRTGQNTEAFF. The CDR3, as DNA: TGTGCCTGGAGTGTACGGACAGGCCAAAACACTGAAGCTTTCTTT.

The chain employs TRBV18 and TRBJ2-3; D possibly corresponds to TRBD1 (6 bases). Germline CDR1 is KGHSH and CDR2 is LQKENI. The CDR3 spans 16 residues. Trimming cost V 6 bases and J 0 bases, with 16 bases left between them. CDR3: CASSPTGRESTDTQYF. CDR3 DNA: TGTGCCAGCTCGCCAACAGGGAGAGAGAGCACAGATACGCAGTATTTT.

The V call is TRBV11-2, the J call TRBJ2-2; 10 nucleotides agree with TRBD1. Germline-derived CDR1 and CDR2 are SGHAT and FQNNGV. CDR3 length: 15 amino acids. With V trimmed by 4 bases and J by 7 bases, 6 bases remained unmatched. In DNA, the CDR3 is TGTGCCAGCAGCTCGACAGGGGGCGCGATCGGGGAGCTGTTTTTT. Its translation: CASSSTGGAIGELFF.

The rearrangement uses TRBV19 and TRBJ1-2, with D possibly TRBD1 on 5 matching bases. Looked up from germline, CDR1 is LNHDA and CDR2 is SQIVND (reference sequence). V was shortened by 5 bases and J by 0 bases, with 13 bases between the two germline ends. The CDR3 has 15 residues. As DNA, the CDR3 is TGTGCCAGTAGTCATGGGGCGGCAGCTAACTATGGCTACACCTTC. Translation: CASSHGAAANYGYTF.